This T cell receptor (beta chain) was recovered during a study of CD4 T cells in relation to SARS-CoV-2 and coronaviruses. Overall study findings and caveats: In roughly 65% of donors, memory CD4+ clonotypes crossrecognized SARS-CoV-2 and at least one common cold coronavirus spike. Compared with monoreactive clones, crossreactive clones showed significantly weaker SARS-CoV-2 expansion. Pre-pandemic and post-infection samples never came from the same donor.

Germline V gene sequence: CDR1 DFQATT, CDR2 SNEGSKA (reference sequence). The CDR3 covers 13 residues. V was trimmed by 3 bases and J by 7 bases, leaving 15 bases between them. A word on this clone: Its antigen is not known.

CD4+ T cells from unexposed donors were obtained before the COVID-19 pandemic (2011-2018). Method: immunoSEQ multiplex PCR; TCRdb's copy keeps in-frame clones and lacks some. There are 65,000 or so clones in the sample; approximately 87% occur only once, and around 1.5% lies in the top ten. The receptor was isolated from a human donor in good health. Input material: memory CD4+ T cells from PBMCs. The chain employs TRBV20-1 and TRBJ1-2; D is uncertain. CDR3 residues: CSASSPYPGGYTF. CDR3 nucleotides: TGCAGTGCTAGTTCCCCTTATCCCGGTGGCTACACCTTC.